This T cell receptor beta chain was retrieved from a study of shared clonotypes between healthy human individuals. The overall study: Aged between 18 and 49, the donors were a couple of women and a few men. Study-wide results and limits: Estimated richness values were generally larger in naive subsets than in memory subsets. With few donors, the genetic and exposure-history diversity represented was limited.

Every subset had its genomic DNA shared out evenly among several immunoSEQ plates. The repertoire was sequenced with immunoSEQ multiplex PCR; TCRdb's copy has only in-frame clones and lacks some. In the table there are about 1.1 million clones, about 80% of which are singletons. The length of the CDR3 is 13 residues. CDR1 is SNHLY and CDR2 is FYNNEI in the germline V gene. Between the trimmed V and J ends, which lost 4 bases and 7 bases, there was a span of 13 bases. Details on this clone: Its antigen is unknown.

The receptor comes from a man aged 18 to 29 in good health. Some clones in this sample may be carry-over from other donors' samples. Material for sequencing was memory CD4+ T cells from PBMCs. Sample subset: CD45RA-negative fraction. The gene calls are TRBV2 and TRBJ1-2, with a possible D match to TRBD1 (5 bases). CDR3 nucleotide sequence: TGTGCCAGCAGTGTCTTCGGACAAGGTGGCTACACCTTC. Translation gives CASSVFGQGGYTF.